This entry lists 27 T cell receptor beta chains sequenced from one sample in a study of OX40 agonist ivuxolimab in advanced cancers. Profiling relied on immunoSEQ multiplex PCR, and the TCRdb table lists in-frame clones only, not all of them. Among about 60,000 clones listed, roughly 84% were seen once. This material consisted of CD4+ or CD8+ T cells sorted from blood, taken in a trial of the OX40 agonist ivuxolimab. Every receptor here comes from an adult with an advanced solid tumor such as melanoma, head and neck, liver or kidney cancer.

The CDR3 coding sequence is TGTGCCAGCAGTGTACAGGATACGCAGTATTTT. Translation: CASSVQDTQYF. The rearrangement uses TRBV2 and TRBJ2-3, with D unresolved. The V end lost 4 bases, the J end lost 6 bases, and 5 bases lay between the germline ends. The V gene's germline CDR1 is SNHLY and CDR2 FYNNEI. The CDR3 covers 11 residues. Drawing the rest from reference TRBV2 and TRBJ2-3, the complete variable domain is EPEVTQTPSHQVTQMGQEVILRCVPISNHLYFYWYRQILGQKVEFLVSFYNNEISEKSEIFDDQFSVERPDGSNFTLKIRSTKLEDSAMYFCASSVQDTQYFGPGTRLTVL.

This chain links TRBV5-4 with TRBJ1-5, with D perhaps matching TRBD1 (5 bases). Trimming shortened V by 4 bases and J by 6 bases, and 14 bases separated the two germline ends. CDR3 length: 14 amino acids. Looked up from germline, CDR1 is SGHNT and CDR2 is YYREEE (reference sequence). CDR3: CASSAQQGGQPQHF. The CDR3 coding sequence is TGTGCCAGCAGCGCCCAGCAGGGTGGTCAGCCCCAGCATTTT.

The chain recombines TRBV7-8 with TRBJ1-1; D not certain. Trimming removed 1 base from V and 9 bases from J, with 12 bases in between. This CDR3 spans 13 amino acids. Germline V gene data show CDR1 as SGHVS and CDR2 as FQNEAQ. The CDR3 DNA follows: TGTGCCAGCAGCTTAGTAGGTTTGAGCCAAGCTTTCTTT. It codes for CASSLVGLSQAFF.

The chain couples TRBV5-1 to TRBJ1-6, with unresolved D. Germline V lookup: CDR1 SGHRS, CDR2 YFSETQ. This CDR3 has 15 residues. V lost 5 bases to trimming and J lost 0 bases, with 9 bases between them. The CDR3 DNA is TGCGCCAGCAGTCGGGTGAGCTCCTATAATTCACCCCTCCACTTT. It translates to CASSRVSSYNSPLHF.

This clone was recorded once. The chain employs TRBV7-9 and TRBJ1-2, with 12 bases matching TRBD1. J lost 4 bases, V lost 1 base, and 10 bases had no gene match. Germline lookup yields CDR1 SEHNR and CDR2 FQNEAQ (reference sequence). The CDR3 spans 18 residues. CDR3 in amino acids: CASSLGAGTGGLGYGYTF. The CDR3 bases are TGTGCCAGCAGCTTAGGTGCTGGGACAGGGGGCCTGGGCTATGGCTACACCTTC.

The chain recombines TRBV2 with TRBJ1-6; D gene uncertain. This CDR3 contains 15 residues. Looked up from germline, CDR1 is SNHLY and CDR2 is FYNNEI. The V gene lost 6 bases and the J gene lost 11 bases, with 20 bases spanning the gap. The CDR3 region has the DNA TGTGCCAGCAGCGAGGAGGCAGGTTCTAGGACACCCCTCCACTTT. This encodes CASSEEAGSRTPLHF.

The chain has TRBV11-2 and TRBJ1-4; 8 positions match TRBD1. The V segment lost 6 bases and the J segment 7 bases; nucleotides outside the gene matches: 7. From germline, CDR1 is SGHAT and CDR2 FQNNGV. The CDR3 is 14 amino acids. In nucleotides, the CDR3 is TGTGCCAGCAGATCGGACAGGGATGGTGAAAAACTGTTTTTT. Amino acids: CASRSDRDGEKLFF.

This sequence joins TRBV5-6 and TRBJ2-5, with TRBD2 matching 9 bases. The germline gives CDR1 SGHDT, CDR2 YYEEEE. Trimming removed 2 bases from V and 4 bases from J; junction bases left unmatched: 6. This CDR3 has 15 amino acids. The CDR3 sequence is CASSFSGGGAETQYF. Here the CDR3 DNA reads TGTGCCAGCAGCTTTAGCGGGGGCGGGGCAGAGACCCAGTACTTC.

This clone showed up just once. This rearrangement joins TRBV13 to TRBJ2-3, with 15 bases matching TRBD2. V shed 2 bases, J shed 8 bases, and the junction held 8 bases outside the gene matches. CDR3 length equals 17 residues. Germline V CDR1 and CDR2: PRHDT, FYEKMQ (reference sequence). The CDR3 spells CASSLQPGTSGGSTQYF. In nucleotides, the CDR3 is TGTGCCAGCAGCTTACAACCCGGGACTAGCGGGGGGAGTACGCAGTATTTT.

V is TRBV5-1 and J is TRBJ2-5; TRBD2 is a possible D gene (5 bases). The CDR3 is 12 residues long. The germline gives CDR1 SGHRS, CDR2 YFSETQ. Trimming cost V 7 bases and J 1 base, with 8 bases left between them. CDR3 protein: CASAGSQETQYF. The CDR3 DNA is TGCGCCAGCGCGGGCAGCCAAGAGACCCAGTACTTC.

The gene calls are TRBV2 and TRBJ2-5; unclear D gene. V lost 3 bases, J lost 5 bases, and 16 bases lay in between. Germline V CDR1 and CDR2: SNHLY, FYNNEI. This CDR3 is 15 amino acids long. CDR3: CASSETLSVGETQYF. The CDR3 DNA follows: TGTGCCAGCAGTGAGACCCTGTCAGTTGGGGAGACCCAGTACTTC.

This clone was detected only a few times. J is TRBJ1-1 and V is TRBV7-9; D call uncertain. Trimming pared 1 base from V and 0 bases from J, leaving 3 bases between. Per the germline V gene, CDR1 is SEHNR and CDR2 is FQNEAQ (reference sequence). There are 13 residues in the CDR3. CDR3 nucleotides: TGTGCCAGCAGCTTAGAAATGAACACTGAAGCTTTCTTT. Translating it yields CASSLEMNTEAFF. Supplemented by reference TRBV7-9 and TRBJ1-1, the full variable domain reads DTGVSQNPRHKITKRGQNVTFRCDPISEHNRLYWYRQTLGQGPEFLTYFQNEAQLEKSRLLSDRFSAERPKGSFSTLEIQRTEQGDSAMYLCASSLEMNTEAFFGQGTRLTVV.

The chain employs TRBV19 and TRBJ1-1; TRBD1 aligns across 8 bases. Trimming cost V 9 bases and J 3 bases; bases outside gene matches: 6. Germline V lookup: CDR1 LNHDA, CDR2 SQIVND (reference sequence). The CDR3 has 13 residues. The CDR3 coding sequence is TGTGCCAGCAGTCTGGACAGGGACACTGAAGCTTTCTTT. It translates to CASSLDRDTEAFF.

The chain has TRBV20-1 and TRBJ2-5; D is unclear. Germline V gives CDR1 DFQATT, CDR2 SNEGSKA (reference sequence). The V end was cut by 4 bases, the J end by 1 base, with 4 bases between. This CDR3 comprises 11 residues. The CDR3 loop is CSAIPQETQYF. In nucleotides, the CDR3 is TGCAGTGCTATTCCCCAAGAGACCCAGTACTTC.

This clone is a singleton in its sample. V gene TRBV10-3 combines with J gene TRBJ1-4; the D gene is possibly TRBD1 (5 bases). The CDR3 covers 14 residues. Between the trimmed V and J ends, which lost 7 bases and 5 bases, there was a span of 14 bases. CDR1 is ENHRY, CDR2 SYGVKD, per germline. In DNA, the CDR3 is TGTGCCATCAAGTCGGGGCAGGGAAATGAAAAACTGTTTTTT. Its protein is CAIKSGQGNEKLFF.

This clone has more than one count but fewer than ten. The chain recombines TRBV5-1 with TRBJ2-7; 11 bases are a match to TRBD1. The germline CDR1 and CDR2 sequences are SGHRS and YFSETQ. With V trimmed by 3 bases and J by 4 bases, 3 bases remained unmatched. The CDR3 has 14 residues. CDR3 bases: TGCGCCAGCAGCTCCGGACAGGGGGCTTACGAGCAGTACTTC. It encodes CASSSGQGAYEQYF.

This clone was counted a few times. The chain combines TRBV27 with TRBJ2-7; unclear D gene. Germline V gene data show CDR1 as MNHEY and CDR2 as SMNVEV (reference sequence). The V end lost 6 bases, the J end lost 6 bases, and 15 bases lay between the germline ends. The CDR3 covers 13 residues. The CDR3 nucleotides read TGTGCCAGCAGCCCTAGAATAAGCCTCGAGCAGTACTTC. Translated: CASSPRISLEQYF.

The CDR3 DNA sequence: TGTGCCAGTAGTAAATCCCCCAGGACACAGGATTCACCCCTCCACTTT. Its protein product is CASSKSPRTQDSPLHF. The chain joins TRBV19 to TRBJ1-6, with D possibly being TRBD1 (5 bases). With 4 bases removed from V and 8 bases from J, the gap between germline ends came to 18 bases. There are 16 residues in the CDR3. Germline values: CDR1 LNHDA, CDR2 SQIVND (reference sequence).

The CDR3 loop is CASSPGTGGNTIYF. The CDR3 DNA follows: TGTGCCAGCTCACCCGGGACAGGGGGAAACACCATATATTTT. The gene calls are TRBV18 and TRBJ1-3; 9 bases align to TRBD1. The CDR3 covers 14 residues. Germline V lookup: CDR1 KGHSH, CDR2 LQKENI. The V segment lost 3 bases and the J segment 4 bases; nucleotides outside the gene matches: 1.

The chain is built from TRBV5-1 and TRBJ1-2; TRBD1 agrees at 7 bases. The CDR3 loop spans 19 amino acids. Unmatched junction bases numbered 19, after V lost 2 bases and J lost 3 bases. Germline CDR1 SGHRS, CDR2 YFSETQ. The CDR3 sequence: CASSFPVHPQGPRDYGYTF. The CDR3 DNA follows: TGCGCCAGCAGCTTCCCGGTCCATCCACAGGGGCCAAGGGACTATGGCTACACCTTC.

J is TRBJ1-2 and V is TRBV5-4, with D uncertain. Germline V gene sequence: CDR1 SGHNT, CDR2 YYREEE (reference sequence). The length of the CDR3 is 13 residues. V was clipped by 4 bases and J by 4 bases, with 11 bases between them. CDR3 loop: CASSRDLRYGYTF. For the CDR3, the DNA is TGTGCCAGCAGCCGTGACCTCCGCTATGGCTACACCTTC.

This chain joins TRBV5-1 and TRBJ2-3; 10 nucleotides agree with TRBD1. Germline CDR1 SGHRS, CDR2 YFSETQ. The CDR3 extends over 17 amino acids. Unmatched junction bases numbered 7, after V lost 3 bases and J lost 0 bases. CDR3 nucleotides: TGCGCCAGCAGCTCCAAGACAGGGGGCTGGAGCACAGATACGCAGTATTTT. Translated, it gives CASSSKTGGWSTDTQYF.

The chain employs TRBV5-1 and TRBJ2-5; D is tentatively TRBD1 or TRBD2 (7 bases each). The CDR3 consists of 15 residues. CDR1 is SGHRS, CDR2 YFSETQ, per germline. Trimming took off 4 bases at V and 11 bases at J, with 24 bases between the two ends. The CDR3 loop is CASSREDRTLREQYF. CDR3 nucleotides: TGCGCCAGCAGCCGGGAGGACAGGACGCTTCGGGAGCAGTACTTC.

The chain uses TRBV18 and TRBJ1-1; 8 positions match TRBD1. J lost 0 bases, V lost 5 bases, and 17 bases had no gene match. CDR1 and CDR2 (germline): KGHSH, LQKENI. The CDR3 contains 19 residues. The CDR3 sequence: CASSSTSFTGGKMNTEAFF. The CDR3, as DNA: TGTGCCAGCTCATCAACGTCGTTTACAGGGGGAAAAATGAACACTGAAGCTTTCTTT.

The chain joins TRBV5-1 to TRBJ1-2; 7 bases fit TRBD1. The CDR3 is 19 amino acids. The V gene end was trimmed by 4 bases and the J gene end by 5 bases; junction bases not matched to a gene: 23. Germline loops: CDR1 SGHRS, CDR2 YFSETQ. The CDR3 here is CASSELPLRGRQGDYGYTF. CDR3 DNA sequence: TGCGCCAGCAGCGAACTCCCCTTGAGGGGGAGACAGGGAGATTATGGCTACACCTTC. Using reference TRBV5-1 and TRBJ1-2 for the parts outside the CDR3, the full variable domain is KAGVTQTPRYLIKTRGQQVTLSCSPISGHRSVSWYQQTPGQGLQFLFEYFSETQRNKGNFPGRFSGRQFSNSRSEMNVSTLELGDSALYLCASSELPLRGRQGDYGYTFGSGTRLTVV.

The rearrangement uses TRBV11-2 and TRBJ1-2; possible D gene TRBD1, 6 bases. The CDR3 runs 15 residues. V lost 4 bases and J lost 14, with 26 bases in between. Germline V CDR1 and CDR2: SGHAT, FQNNGV. The CDR3 here is CASSSAPDRPVQSTF. The CDR3, as DNA: TGTGCCAGCAGCTCCGCCCCAGACAGGCCTGTTCAGAGTACCTTC.

J is TRBJ1-3 and V is TRBV25-1, with D unresolved. The V gene lost 3 bases and the J gene lost 5 bases, with 14 bases spanning the gap. The CDR3 runs to 15 residues. The germline V gene encodes CDR1 MGHDK and CDR2 SYGVNS. The CDR3 coding sequence is TGTGCCAGCAGTGACCTGACTCTTGAGAGAAACACCATATATTTT. As protein: CASSDLTLERNTIYF.